One and the same sample provided the 5 T cell receptor beta chains below, sequenced in a study of identical twins. One entry per CDR3 protein results from TCRdb running MiXCR on the 5' RACE reads. The sample holds under 900,000 distinct CDR3 sequences; around a sixth are singletons and the top ten take about an eighth. This sample was also put to use in a study of T cells expressing NK-cell markers.

The sequencing input was PBMCs. Receptor source: a woman younger than 30 in good health.

This chain links TRBV12-3 or TRBV12-4 with TRBJ2-1; 13 positions match TRBD2. Trimming took 6 bases from V and 7 from J; bases not matched to a gene: 9. The CDR3 extends over 16 amino acids. DNA of the CDR3: TGTGCCAGCAGCTTCAGACTAGCGGGGGGCGGGAATGAGCAGTTCTTC. This codes for CASSFRLAGGGNEQFF.

V is TRBV27 and J is TRBJ1-5; D remains ambiguous. The CDR3 consists of 15 residues. The germline CDR1 and CDR2 sequences are MNHEY and SMNVEV (reference sequence). V lost 2 bases and J 5 bases, leaving 13 bases between the germline ends. The CDR3 reads CASSLSGVRDQPQHF. CDR3 DNA: TGTGCCAGCAGTTTAAGTGGAGTACGGGATCAGCCCCAGCATTTT.

This clonotype was seen a few times. The chain combines TRBV12-3 or TRBV12-4 with TRBJ2-1; D may be TRBD1 (7 bases). V gave up 4 bases and J gave up 2 bases, with 12 bases separating them. The CDR3 runs 15 residues. The CDR3 coding sequence is TGTGCCAGCAGTTCCGACAGGGAGGCCTACAATGAGCAGTTCTTC. Translated: CASSSDREAYNEQFF.

This clonotype occurred a few times. The chain uses TRBV4-1 and TRBJ2-1; TRBD1 matches at 8 bases. This CDR3 comprises 13 residues. The V gene's germline CDR1 is MGHRA and CDR2 YSYEKL. J lost 10 bases, V lost 6 bases, and 8 bases had no gene match. The CDR3 DNA reads as TGCGCCAGCAGTCTCGACAGGGGTCGGGAGCAGTTCTTC. Protein product: CASSLDRGREQFF.

The chain carries TRBV7-2 and TRBJ2-1; tentatively, D is TRBD2 (6 bases). With 11 bases removed from V and 1 base from J, the gap between germline ends came to 15 bases. The CDR3 spans 14 residues. Germline loops: CDR1 SGHTA, CDR2 FQGNSA. CDR3 nucleotide sequence: TGTGCCGGTCACTGGGAGGCTTCCTACAATGAGCAGTTCTTC. Protein sequence: CAGHWEASYNEQFF. Together with reference TRBV7-2 and TRBJ2-1, the CDR3 gives the full variable domain: GAGVSQSPSNKVTEKGKDVELRCDPISGHTALYWYRQSLGQGLEFLIYFQGNSAPDKSGLPSDRFSAERTGGSVSTLTIQRTQQEDSAVYLCAGHWEASYNEQFFGPGTRLTVL.